The next 25 T cell receptor beta chains were all read from a single sample in a study of blood T cell repertoires in COVID-19 (dated by TCRdb to the early 2020s). To prepare the library, the immunoSEQ multiplex PCR assay was applied. TCRdb re-hosts the immuneACCESS table, in-frame sequences only. Its copies lack some clones; in the studies checked, an unresolved V gene accounts for under half of them, and the cause for the rest is not known. The sample includes about 89,000 clones, with 91% observed a single time. The top ten hold about 2.5% of the sample. Sample: peripheral blood. These receptors all stem from a human donor with active COVID-19. The donor label of this sample is uncertain.

CDR3 protein: CASSSSRVRETQYF. As DNA, the CDR3 is TGCGCCAGCAGCTCCTCGAGGGTGAGGGAGACCCAGTACTTC. The chain recombines TRBV5-1 with TRBJ2-5; tentative D call: TRBD2 (5 bases). The CDR3 sequence is 14 residues long. The V and J ends lost 3 bases and 5 bases respectively, with 14 bases between them. Germline V gene sequence: CDR1 SGHRS, CDR2 YFSETQ.

The rearrangement links TRBV5-8 to TRBJ2-5; the D is unclear. The CDR3 is 14 residues long. CDR1 and CDR2 from the germline V gene are SGHTS and YDEGEE. V lost 0 bases, J lost 5 bases, and 11 bases lay in between. CDR3: CASSLGLPRETQYF. CDR3 bases: TGTGCCAGCAGCTTGGGACTCCCTCGGGAGACCCAGTACTTC.

V usage is TRBV6-2 or TRBV6-3 and J usage is TRBJ2-1; 7 bases map to TRBD2. CDR1 is MNHEY and CDR2 is SVGEGT in the germline V gene. V lost 2 bases to trimming and J lost 5 bases; unmatched junction nucleotides: 3. CDR3 length: 14 amino acids. The CDR3 coding sequence is TGTGCCAGCAGTTACCGGGACTACAACAATGAGCAGTTCTTC. It is translated as CASSYRDYNNEQFF.

The gene calls are TRBV25-1 and TRBJ1-6; possible D gene TRBD1, 6 bases. The CDR3 loop spans 15 amino acids. CDR1 and CDR2 from the germline V gene are MGHDK and SYGVNS. V was pared by 3 bases and J by 9 bases, with 15 bases between. The CDR3 DNA is TGTGCCAGCAGTGAGGGTATGGGCAGGGGTTCACCCCTCCACTTT. Translated: CASSEGMGRGSPLHF.

The chain has TRBV27 and TRBJ2-7, with TRBD2 identical over 7 bases. Germline values: CDR1 MNHEY, CDR2 SMNVEV (reference sequence). The CDR3 runs to 12 residues. The CDR3 loop reads CVSGAVTYEQYF. In DNA, the CDR3 is TGTGTAAGCGGGGCGGTGACCTACGAGCAGTACTTC.

The chain recombines TRBV3-1 (or the pseudogene TRBV3-2) with TRBJ2-5, with D perhaps TRBD1 (5 bases). Germline assignment: CDR1 LGHDT and CDR2 YNNKEL (reference sequence). This CDR3 has 14 residues. Between the trimmed V and J ends, which lost 0 bases and 5 bases, there was a span of 10 bases. The CDR3 protein is CASSQDWGAETQYF. CDR3 nucleotides: TGTGCCAGCAGCCAAGATTGGGGCGCGGAGACCCAGTACTTC.

The chain couples TRBV19 to TRBJ2-7, with unresolved D. The CDR3 loop spans 13 amino acids. In germline, CDR1 is LNHDA, CDR2 SQIVND (reference sequence). Deletions cut 8 bases from V and 0 bases from J, with 11 bases between. The CDR3 protein is CASGRAASYEQYF. CDR3 in DNA: TGTGCCAGTGGGCGAGCCGCCTCCTACGAGCAGTACTTC.

This chain links TRBV11-1 with TRBJ2-7; a possible D gene is TRBD1 (6 bases). This CDR3 is built from 14 residues. The germline V and J ends were trimmed by 7 bases and 1 base, with 14 bases remaining between them. The germline gives CDR1 SGHAT, CDR2 FQDESV (reference sequence). This CDR3 is CASTRMTGSYEQYF. The CDR3 region has the DNA TGTGCCAGCACCCGAATGACAGGTTCCTACGAGCAGTACTTC. Looking up the rest from reference TRBV11-1 and TRBJ2-7 gives the full variable domain: EAEVAQSPRYKITEKSQAVAFWCDPISGHATLYWYRQILGQGPELLVQFQDESVVDDSQLPKDRFSAERLKGVDSTLKIQPAELGDSAMYLCASTRMTGSYEQYFGPGTRLTVT.

This clone has just one count. CDR3 bases: TGCGCCAGCAGTTCCGCGGGATCCTCCTACAATGAGCAGTTCTTC. Amino acid sequence: CASSSAGSSYNEQFF. The chain recombines TRBV10-1 with TRBJ2-1; D might be TRBD2 (6 bases). From germline, CDR1 is WNHNN and CDR2 SYGVQD (reference sequence). V shed 5 bases and J shed 0 bases, with 11 bases lying between them. The length of the CDR3 is 15 residues.

The chain joins TRBV11-2 to TRBJ2-5; 7 bases align to TRBD1. J was trimmed by 4 bases and V by 2 bases; bases with no gene match: 1. This CDR3 has 13 residues. Germline V CDR1 and CDR2: SGHAT, FQNNGV. The CDR3 nucleotides read TGTGCCAGCAGCTTAAACAGGGGAGAGACCCAGTACTTC. Its translation: CASSLNRGETQYF.

This clone showed up just once. The chain employs TRBV6-6 and TRBJ2-1, with 7 bases aligning to TRBD1. Losses at the gene ends were 10 bases for V and 10 bases for J; bases not matched to a gene: 10. The germline V gene encodes CDR1 MNHNY and CDR2 SVGAGI (reference sequence). There are 12 residues in the CDR3. CDR3 sequence reads: CATSTTGNEQFF. DNA for the CDR3: TGTGCCACCTCTACGACAGGGAACGAGCAGTTCTTC.

The chain joins TRBV10-3 to TRBJ2-3; D gene ambiguous. Trimming removed 6 bases at V and 5 bases at J, with 15 bases between. The germline V gene encodes CDR1 ENHRY and CDR2 SYGVKD. The CDR3 loop spans 14 amino acids. The CDR3 DNA is TGTGCCATCAGGGAAACCGAACAGAGAGATACGCAGTATTTT. Amino acid sequence: CAIRETEQRDTQYF.

A single count supports this clone. The CDR3 region is CASSDSTSGGDTQYF. CDR3 DNA: TGTGCCAGCAGTGACTCGACTAGCGGGGGGGATACGCAGTATTTT. The chain carries TRBV6-4 and TRBJ2-3; TRBD2 agrees at 13 bases. The V gene's germline CDR1 is MRHNA and CDR2 SNTAGT. This CDR3 is built from 15 residues. With 0 bases clipped from V and 6 bases from J, the junction kept 0 bases outside the gene matches.

The genes are TRBV6-1 and TRBJ1-2; D remains ambiguous. Trimming left V 3 bases short and J 14 bases short, with 13 bases between. The CDR3 has 11 amino acids. CDR1 and CDR2 (germline): MNHNS, SASEGT. CDR3 sequence (DNA): TGTGCCAGCAGTGATTGGACGGGAGGGACCTTC. The encoded protein is CASSDWTGGTF.

Remarks on this clone: Other DNA sequences in the sample encode the same CDR3. V is TRBV2 and J is TRBJ2-5; no definite D call. This CDR3 contains 11 residues. Trimming pared 4 bases from V and 3 bases from J, leaving 3 bases between. Germline lookup yields CDR1 SNHLY and CDR2 FYNNEI. Written as DNA, the CDR3 is TGTGCCAGCAGTGTAGAAGAGACCCAGTACTTC. Its translation: CASSVEETQYF.

The CDR3 spells CASSLGPSAGYGYTF. The CDR3 DNA reads TGTGCCAGCAGTTTAGGCCCCTCGGCGGGATATGGCTACACCTTC. The chain is built from TRBV28 and TRBJ1-2; D gene uncertain. Germline values: CDR1 MDHEN, CDR2 SYDVKM. Trimming stripped 2 bases from V and 5 bases from J, with 15 bases between. The length of the CDR3 is 15 residues.

The chain has TRBV9 and TRBJ1-4; 7 nucleotides agree with TRBD1. Germline V CDR1 and CDR2: SGDLS, YYNGEE. The CDR3 contains 13 residues. V lost 3 bases to trimming and J lost 8 bases; unmatched junction nucleotides: 4. The CDR3 DNA is TGTGCCAGCAGCGGAGACAGGGTCGAAAAACTGTTTTTT. It translates to CASSGDRVEKLFF.

The V call is TRBV5-1, the J call TRBJ2-7, with TRBD2 matching over 8 bases. With 3 bases clipped from V and 3 bases from J, the junction kept 8 bases outside the gene matches. The CDR3 extends over 15 amino acids. Germline V gene lookup returns CDR1 SGHRS and CDR2 YFSETQ. CDR3 region: CASSSGISGIYEQYF. The CDR3 DNA sequence: TGCGCCAGCAGCTCCGGGATTAGCGGGATCTACGAGCAGTACTTC.

Notes on this clone: The same CDR3 also results from other DNA sequences found in this sample. V and J are TRBV19 and TRBJ1-1, with D possibly TRBD1 on 6 matching bases. CDR1 and CDR2 from the germline V gene are LNHDA and SQIVND (reference sequence). The CDR3 contains 14 residues. V dropped 3 bases and J dropped 5 bases, with 13 bases sitting between them. The CDR3 nucleotides read TGTGCCAGTAGTATGGGGCGGCAGGGGACTGAAGCTTTCTTT. Its translation is CASSMGRQGTEAFF.

This clone appeared once. The chain recombines TRBV19 with TRBJ1-2, with 7 nucleotides matching TRBD1. V lost 4 bases, J lost 0 bases, and 5 bases stayed unmatched. Germline CDR1 and CDR2: LNHDA and SQIVND (reference sequence). The CDR3 loop spans 15 amino acids. The CDR3 region is CASSTRTGSNYGYTF. CDR3 in DNA: TGTGCCAGTAGTACCCGGACAGGATCTAACTATGGCTACACCTTC.

The chain employs TRBV5-5 and TRBJ1-6; 8 nucleotides match TRBD1. Germline V gives CDR1 SGHKS, CDR2 YYEKEE (reference sequence). This CDR3 is built from 16 residues. Germline trimming cut 4 bases from V and 2 bases from J; bases unmatched to any gene: 5. CDR3 sequence reads: CASSRAGGAYNSPLHF. The CDR3 coding sequence is TGTGCCAGCAGCAGAGCAGGGGGCGCCTATAATTCACCCCTCCACTTT.

The chain joins TRBV5-1 to TRBJ1-1; D remains ambiguous. This CDR3 has 14 amino acids. V shed 5 bases and J shed 2 bases, with 13 bases lying between them. The germline CDR1 and CDR2 sequences are SGHRS and YFSETQ. CDR3 bases: TGCGCCAGCAGGGCGGAACCAGATAACACTGAAGCTTTCTTT. Translation gives CASRAEPDNTEAFF.

The chain recombines TRBV13 with TRBJ1-2; 8 nucleotides line up with TRBD1. The CDR3 sequence is 15 residues long. V dropped 5 bases and J dropped 1; count of bases not matched to a gene: 6. Germline V CDR1 and CDR2: PRHDT, FYEKMQ (reference sequence). CDR3 bases: TGTGCCAGCAGCCCAGGACAGGGCAGTAACTATGGCTACACCTTC. As protein: CASSPGQGSNYGYTF.

The J gene is TRBJ2-5, the V gene TRBV5-1, with D maybe TRBD2 (5 bases). V dropped 7 bases and J dropped 4 bases, with 11 bases sitting between them. CDR1 is SGHRS and CDR2 is YFSETQ in the germline V gene. The CDR3 extends over 12 amino acids. Here the CDR3 reads CASSGGGETQYF. CDR3 nucleotide sequence: TGCGCCAGCTCCGGAGGTGGAGAGACCCAGTACTTC.

The rearrangement links TRBV2 to TRBJ2-5; D gene unclear. Trimming left V 5 bases short and J 0 bases short, with 10 bases between. CDR1 SNHLY and CDR2 FYNNEI come from the germline V gene. The CDR3 loop spans 14 amino acids. The CDR3 DNA reads TGTGCCAGCAGTCCACAAACATACCAAGAGACCCAGTACTTC. Its protein is CASSPQTYQETQYF.